Reported below is one T cell receptor beta chain. This sample stems from a study of immune characterization of retroperitoneal liposarcoma. TCRdb redid the calling of the PCR reads with MiXCR, one entry per CDR3 protein. Seen here are about 11,000 distinct CDR3 sequences, about 46% observed once, and the top ten hold more than 9%. Germline V lookup: CDR1 MNHNS, CDR2 SASEGT. The junction had 12 bases not matched to a gene; V was cut back by 10 bases and J by 3 bases. CDR3 size: 14 residues. The TCR originated in a female donor with retroperitoneal liposarcoma. The sequenced material came from tumor tissue. The J gene is TRBJ2-7, the V gene TRBV6-1; TRBD1 agrees at 7 bases. The CDR3 DNA reads as TGTGCCACAAAACCGGGACAGACAAACTACGAGCAGTACTTC. It encodes CATKPGQTNYEQYF.